One and the same sample provided the 11 T cell receptor beta chains below, sequenced in a study of shared clonotypes between healthy human individuals. CD45RO-negative, CCR7-positively selected cells formed the naive CD8 fraction, excluding terminally differentiated effector memory CD45RA+ cells. Using immunoSEQ multiplex PCR, the repertoire was profiled, and TCRdb retains in-frame clones only, with some absent. The sample gives about 2.1 million clones, just under 95% of which show up once; about 1.7% is in the top ten. The sequencing sample was made of naive CD8+ T cells from PBMCs. Receptor source: a man in his late teens or twenties in good health. Some clones in this sample may be carry-over from other donors' samples.

V gene TRBV10-3 combines with J gene TRBJ2-1; 10 bases align to TRBD2. V lost 7 bases to trimming and J lost 1 base; unmatched junction nucleotides: 4. This CDR3 contains 15 residues. Germline-derived CDR1 and CDR2 are ENHRY and SYGVKD. In DNA form, the CDR3 reads TGTGCCATCAACCCTAGCGGGGGATCCTACAATGAGCAGTTCTTC. Translating gives CAINPSGGSYNEQFF.

This chain uses TRBV10-1 with TRBJ1-1; D is unclear. This CDR3 region has 14 residues. CDR1 and CDR2 (germline): WNHNN, SYGVQD (reference sequence). The germline V and J ends were trimmed by 4 bases and 1 base, with 10 bases remaining between them. CDR3 in DNA: TGCGCCAGCAGTGGGGATAATAAGAACACTGAAGCTTTCTTT. Translated, it gives CASSGDNKNTEAFF.

The V call is TRBV11-2, the J call TRBJ1-1; D is ambiguous. Deletions cut 0 bases from V and 4 bases from J, with 12 bases between. CDR1 is SGHAT, CDR2 FQNNGV, per germline. The CDR3 consists of 15 residues. CDR3 in amino acids: CASSLDPLASTEAFF. DNA for the CDR3: TGTGCCAGCAGCTTAGATCCTTTGGCGTCCACTGAAGCTTTCTTT. Based on the CDR3 plus reference TRBV11-2 and TRBJ1-1, the full variable domain is EAGVAQSPRYKIIEKRQSVAFWCNPISGHATLYWYQQILGQGPKLLIQFQNNGVVDDSQLPKDRFSAERLKGVDSTLKIQPAKLEDSAVYLCASSLDPLASTEAFFGQGTRLTVV.

V and J are TRBV5-1 and TRBJ2-2; 7 bases match TRBD2. This CDR3 spans 17 amino acids. Germline V CDR1 and CDR2: SGHRS, YFSETQ. V dropped 5 bases and J dropped 2; count of bases not matched to a gene: 12. The CDR3 nucleotides read TGCGCCAGCAGGTGGGCCCTAGCGGTACAAAACACCGGGGAGCTGTTTTTT. Translated, it gives CASRWALAVQNTGELFF. Full variable domain (rest looked up from reference TRBV5-1 and TRBJ2-2): KAGVTQTPRYLIKTRGQQVTLSCSPISGHRSVSWYQQTPGQGLQFLFEYFSETQRNKGNFPGRFSGRQFSNSRSEMNVSTLELGDSALYLCASRWALAVQNTGELFFGEGSRLTVL.

This clone appeared a single time. The genes are TRBV6-1 and TRBJ1-1; D ambiguous. The germline V gene encodes CDR1 MNHNS and CDR2 SASEGT. V dropped 1 base and J dropped 3 bases, with 9 bases sitting between them. The CDR3 contains 14 residues. The CDR3 sequence: CASSEGRPDTEAFF. For the CDR3, the DNA is TGTGCCAGCAGTGAAGGGAGACCGGACACTGAAGCTTTCTTT.

The chain carries TRBV7-9 and TRBJ2-2; the D is unclear. Germline CDR1 SEHNR, CDR2 FQNEAQ (reference sequence). The CDR3 consists of 15 residues. Trimming took off 5 bases at V and 1 base at J, with 11 bases between the two ends. The CDR3 DNA reads TGTGCCAGCAGCCCCCGGTCTCGGAACACCGGGGAGCTGTTTTTT. This gives the protein CASSPRSRNTGELFF. Full variable domain (remainder filled in from reference TRBV7-9 and TRBJ2-2): DTGVSQNPRHKITKRGQNVTFRCDPISEHNRLYWYRQTLGQGPEFLTYFQNEAQLEKSRLLSDRFSAERPKGSFSTLEIQRTEQGDSAMYLCASSPRSRNTGELFFGEGSRLTVL.

Written as DNA, the CDR3 is TGTGCCAGCAGTCAGCGGGAGTGGATTCATAACGCGCAGTATTTT. Protein sequence: CASSQREWIHNAQYF. The chain is built from TRBV27 and TRBJ2-3, with TRBD2 matching over 8 bases. Germline lookup yields CDR1 MNHEY and CDR2 SMNVEV (reference sequence). After removal of 5 bases from V and 10 bases from J, the junction contained 14 bases not matched to a gene. This CDR3 comprises 15 residues.

Turning to this clone: The sample has other DNA sequences that encode this CDR3 too. The chain links TRBV9 to TRBJ2-3; possibly TRBD1 for D (5 bases). V was clipped by 3 bases and J by 3 bases, with 5 bases between them. The germline V gene has CDR1 SGDLS and CDR2 YYNGEE. The CDR3 totals 12 residues. CDR3: CASSAGTDTQYF. The DNA for the CDR3 is TGTGCCAGCAGCGCAGGGACAGATACGCAGTATTTT.

This clone was seen a single time. As DNA, the CDR3 is TGTGCCAGCAGCGAAATGGGGGGGGAAGAATACAATGAGCAGTTCTTC. Translating it yields CASSEMGGEEYNEQFF. The chain has TRBV28 and TRBJ2-1, with 7 nucleotides matching TRBD2. The CDR3 totals 16 residues. CDR1 is MDHEN and CDR2 is SYDVKM in the germline V gene. V shed 6 bases, J shed 4 bases, and the junction held 12 bases outside the gene matches.

The CDR3 sequence is CASGLVDVRPSYNEQFF. CDR3 nucleotides: TGTGCTAGTGGTTTGGTAGACGTCCGCCCCTCCTACAATGAGCAGTTCTTC. This sequence joins TRBV12-5 and TRBJ2-1; D call uncertain. The CDR3 runs to 17 residues. The germline V and J ends were trimmed by 0 bases and 0 bases, with 12 bases remaining between them. In germline, CDR1 is LGHNT, CDR2 FRNRAP.

The CDR3: CASLPRGRGDEAFF. The CDR3 DNA reads as TGTGCCAGCCTCCCCAGGGGGCGGGGAGATGAAGCTTTCTTT. J is TRBJ1-1 and V is TRBV5-6, with TRBD1 matching over 8 bases. The CDR3 has 14 residues. V dropped 7 bases and J dropped 7; count of bases not matched to a gene: 12. Germline CDR1 SGHDT, CDR2 YYEEEE. Full variable domain (outside the CDR3, taken from reference TRBV5-6 and TRBJ1-1): DAGVTQSPTHLIKTRGQQVTLRCSPKSGHDTVSWYQQALGQGPQFIFQYYEEEERQRGNFPDRFSGHQFPNYSSELNVNALLLGDSALYLCASLPRGRGDEAFFGQGTRLTVV.